One and the same sample provided the 15 T cell receptor beta chains below, sequenced in a study of blood T cell repertoires in COVID-19. Produced via immunoSEQ multiplex PCR; TCRdb's table is partial and in-frame only. The table records 450,000 to 600,000 clones, around 87% of them present only once. The source material was PBMCs or T cells enriched from blood (not recorded which). All receptors derive from a woman aged 18-29 years who had recovered from COVID-19.

The V gene is TRBV9, the J gene TRBJ2-6; unclear D gene. Trimming left V 4 bases short and J 0 bases short, with 8 bases between. The CDR3 sequence is 15 residues long. Germline V lookup: CDR1 SGDLS, CDR2 YYNGEE. This CDR3 reads CASSPRGSGANVLTF. CDR3 coding DNA: TGTGCCAGCAGCCCCCGCGGCTCTGGGGCCAACGTCCTGACTTTC.

V is TRBV19 and J is TRBJ2-5; possible D gene TRBD1, 6 bases. Germline V gives CDR1 LNHDA, CDR2 SQIVND (reference sequence). The CDR3 runs to 15 residues. The ends were cut back, 7 bases at V and 1 base at J, with 16 bases in the middle. CDR3 region: CASNSGQPPQETQYF. In DNA, the CDR3 is TGTGCCAGTAATTCAGGACAGCCTCCCCAAGAGACCCAGTACTTC.

The rearrangement joins TRBV12-5 to TRBJ2-3; TRBD1 matches at 7 bases. The CDR3 has 15 amino acids. The germline CDR1 and CDR2 sequences are LGHNT and FRNRAP. V shed 4 bases and J 3 bases; nucleotides not matched to a gene: 7. CDR3 amino acids: CASGSGQGETDTQYF. The DNA for the CDR3 is TGTGCTAGTGGTTCCGGGCAGGGGGAAACAGATACGCAGTATTTT.

This clone was seen a handful of times. The same CDR3 also results from other DNA sequences found in this sample. The chain couples TRBV28 to TRBJ1-5; TRBD1 is a possible D gene (5 bases). The CDR3 is 13 amino acids. V gave up 3 bases and J gave up 4 bases, with 7 bases separating them. Germline CDR1 and CDR2: MDHEN and SYDVKM. The CDR3 sequence is CASSFAGNQPQHF. Here the CDR3 DNA reads TGTGCCAGCAGTTTTGCAGGGAATCAGCCCCAGCATTTT.

To note about this clone: This same CDR3 is encoded by further DNA sequences in the sample. The chain joins TRBV3-1 (or the pseudogene TRBV3-2) to TRBJ1-1; D might be TRBD1 (6 bases). V was cut by 0 bases and J by 5 bases, with 7 bases left in between. The length of the CDR3 is 13 residues. Germline CDR1 and CDR2: LGHDT and YNNKEL (reference sequence). Here the CDR3 reads CASSQDRGTEAFF. The CDR3, as DNA: TGTGCCAGCAGCCAAGATAGGGGGACTGAAGCTTTCTTT.

The table lists this clone with a count of one. The sample contains more than one DNA sequence encoding this CDR3. The rearrangement links TRBV28 to TRBJ1-5; the D gene is possibly TRBD1 (5 bases). Germline CDR1 is MDHEN and CDR2 is SYDVKM. This CDR3 region has 14 residues. V was trimmed by 3 bases and J by 4 bases, leaving 10 bases between them. As DNA, the CDR3 is TGTGCCAGCAGTTTGGCCGGGGGAAATCAGCCCCAGCATTTT. It codes for CASSLAGGNQPQHF.

This chain connects TRBV28 to TRBJ1-6; D uncertain. V dropped 3 bases and J dropped 10 bases, with 13 bases sitting between them. Germline V gene lookup returns CDR1 MDHEN and CDR2 SYDVKM. The CDR3 runs 14 residues. As DNA, the CDR3 is TGTGCCAGCAGTTTCTTCGGGTTCGGGTCACCCCTCCACTTT. Translated: CASSFFGFGSPLHF.

This clone was counted a single time. The rearrangement uses TRBV20-1 and TRBJ1-2, with D possibly being TRBD1 (6 bases). Germline V lookup: CDR1 DFQATT, CDR2 SNEGSKA (reference sequence). Deletions cut 3 bases from V and 4 bases from J, with 12 bases between. The CDR3 contains 13 residues. This CDR3 is CSASVGASYGYTF. CDR3 bases: TGCAGTGCTAGTGTGGGGGCCAGCTATGGCTACACCTTC.

The V and J genes are TRBV7-9 and TRBJ2-7, with D tentatively TRBD2 (5 bases). Germline CDR1 is SEHNR and CDR2 is FQNEAQ (reference sequence). The V end lost 0 bases, the J end lost 3 bases, and 6 bases lay between the germline ends. There are 13 residues in the CDR3. CDR3 protein: CASSLAGIYEQYF. DNA for the CDR3: TGTGCCAGCAGCTTAGCCGGGATCTACGAGCAGTACTTC.

With respect to this clone: At the DNA level, this CDR3 is encoded by other sequences in the same sample as well. V gene TRBV29-1 combines with J gene TRBJ1-1; D unclear. The V and J ends lost 6 bases and 0 bases respectively, with 8 bases between them. The germline CDR1 and CDR2 sequences are SQVTM and ANQGSEA. This CDR3 has 12 residues. Here the CDR3 DNA reads TGCAGCGTCAGAGGGTTGAACACTGAAGCTTTCTTT. It specifies CSVRGLNTEAFF.

The chain recombines TRBV19 with TRBJ1-1, with 10 bases matching TRBD1. The CDR3 loop spans 14 amino acids. Germline lookup yields CDR1 LNHDA and CDR2 SQIVND (reference sequence). V dropped 7 bases and J dropped 4; count of bases not matched to a gene: 6. This chain's CDR3 is CASIGTGESTEAFF. Here the CDR3 DNA reads TGTGCCAGTATCGGGACAGGGGAGAGCACTGAAGCTTTCTTT.

The rearrangement uses TRBV18 and TRBJ2-7; 7 nucleotides agree with TRBD2. Germline V lookup: CDR1 KGHSH, CDR2 LQKENI. V dropped 6 bases and J dropped 0; count of bases not matched to a gene: 8. This CDR3 spans 15 amino acids. CDR3 sequence (DNA): TGTGCCAGCTCCGTCGGGGGGTCTATCTCCTACGAGCAGTACTTC. Translated: CASSVGGSISYEQYF.

The V and J genes are TRBV3-1 (or the pseudogene TRBV3-2) and TRBJ2-7; 9 bases agree with TRBD1. Germline values: CDR1 LGHDT, CDR2 YNNKEL (reference sequence). V was clipped by 4 bases and J by 7 bases; unmatched bases: 5. This CDR3 is built from 13 residues. The CDR3 here is CASSPTGGGEQYF. The CDR3 DNA is TGTGCCAGCAGCCCTACAGGGGGCGGAGAGCAGTACTTC.

This sequence joins TRBV3-1 (or the pseudogene TRBV3-2) and TRBJ1-2; 8 bases are shared with TRBD1. With V trimmed by 3 bases and J by 3 bases, 6 bases remained unmatched. CDR3 size: 15 residues. The germline gives CDR1 LGHDT, CDR2 YNNKEL (reference sequence). The CDR3 loop is CASSHLGQGYYGYTF. The CDR3, as DNA: TGTGCCAGCAGCCACCTAGGACAGGGTTACTATGGCTACACCTTC.

The chain recombines TRBV2 with TRBJ1-5, with 10 bases lining up with TRBD1. CDR1 and CDR2 from the germline V gene are SNHLY and FYNNEI. The CDR3 runs to 17 residues. Trimming cost V 6 bases and J 6 bases; bases outside gene matches: 14. CDR3 region: CASRAGTGEGFRQPQHF. DNA for the CDR3: TGTGCCAGCAGGGCCGGGACAGGGGAGGGGTTTCGTCAGCCCCAGCATTTT. Using reference TRBV2 and TRBJ1-5 for the parts outside the CDR3, the full variable domain is EPEVTQTPSHQVTQMGQEVILRCVPISNHLYFYWYRQILGQKVEFLVSFYNNEISEKSEIFDDQFSVERPDGSNFTLKIRSTKLEDSAMYFCASRAGTGEGFRQPQHFGDGTRLSIL.